These 27 T cell receptor beta chains came from one sample sequenced in a study of shared clonotypes between healthy human individuals. Profiling relied on immunoSEQ multiplex PCR, and the TCRdb table lists in-frame clones only, not all of them. The repertoire includes approximately 2.5 million clones, 90% to 95% of them detected once, and roughly 0.39% sits in the top ten. The sample comprised naive CD4+ T cells from PBMCs. The sample's subset: CD45RA+ positively selected. Every receptor here comes from a man between 18 and 35 years old in good health. Some clones in this sample may be carry-over from other donors' samples.

The chain combines TRBV9 with TRBJ1-2; TRBD1 matches at 7 bases. The CDR3 has 17 residues. Trimming cost V 4 bases and J 5 bases; bases outside gene matches: 17. The germline gives CDR1 SGDLS, CDR2 YYNGEE. CDR3 protein: CASSSTLNRGSGYGYTF. The CDR3 DNA is TGTGCCAGCAGCTCAACCCTGAACAGGGGCTCTGGATATGGCTACACCTTC. The full variable domain, its missing parts supplied by reference TRBV9 and TRBJ1-2, is DSGVTQTPKHLITATGQRVTLRCSPRSGDLSVYWYQQSLDQGLQFLIQYYNGEERAKGNILERFSAQQFPDLHSELNLSSLELGDSALYFCASSSTLNRGSGYGYTFGSGTRLTVV.

As regards this clone: Different DNA sequences within this sample yield the same CDR3. The genes are TRBV7-2 and TRBJ2-7; no reliable D call. The V gene lost 0 bases and the J gene lost 0 bases, with 9 bases spanning the gap. The CDR3 loop spans 15 amino acids. Germline values: CDR1 SGHTA, CDR2 FQGNSA. The CDR3 nucleotides are TGTGCCAGCAGCTTAGCGTCCGGTAGCTCCTACGAGCAGTACTTC. Protein: CASSLASGSSYEQYF. Drawing the rest from reference TRBV7-2 and TRBJ2-7, the complete variable domain is GAGVSQSPSNKVTEKGKDVELRCDPISGHTALYWYRQSLGQGLEFLIYFQGNSAPDKSGLPSDRFSAERTGGSVSTLTIQRTQQEDSAVYLCASSLASGSSYEQYFGPGTRLTVT.

The J gene is TRBJ1-1, the V gene TRBV5-6; TRBD1 agrees at 8 bases. There are 15 residues in the CDR3. Losses at the gene ends were 0 bases for V and 6 bases for J; bases not matched to a gene: 7. CDR1 is SGHDT, CDR2 YYEEEE, per germline. The CDR3 DNA sequence: TGTGCCAGCAGCTTGGGACAGGGGTATATCGCTGAAGCTTTCTTT. Amino acids: CASSLGQGYIAEAFF.

This chain connects TRBV7-2 to TRBJ2-1; TRBD2 matches 8 bases. The CDR3 runs to 16 residues. In germline, CDR1 is SGHTA, CDR2 FQGNSA. The J segment lost 2 bases and the V segment lost 2 bases, leaving 5 bases of the junction unmatched. The chain's CDR3 is CASSLWTTSAYNEQFF. CDR3 DNA sequence: TGTGCCAGCAGCTTATGGACGACTAGCGCCTACAATGAGCAGTTCTTC.

This chain joins TRBV28 and TRBJ1-1; weak D call: TRBD1 (6 bases). This CDR3 comprises 15 residues. Germline-derived CDR1 and CDR2 are MDHEN and SYDVKM. V was clipped by 5 bases and J by 1 base, with 14 bases between them. CDR3 nucleotide sequence: TGTGCCAGCAGTCTATTGGGGACAAGGAACACTGAAGCTTTCTTT. Translated, it gives CASSLLGTRNTEAFF.

The rearrangement links TRBV19 to TRBJ2-2; 8 positions agree with TRBD1. CDR3 length equals 14 residues. CDR1 is LNHDA and CDR2 is SQIVND in the germline V gene (reference sequence). V lost 8 bases to trimming and J lost 6 bases; unmatched junction nucleotides: 8. The CDR3 DNA reads as TGTGCCAGTGTTTCAGGGGGCAGCGCCGGGGAGCTGTTTTTT. Translated: CASVSGGSAGELFF.

This chain uses TRBV10-3 with TRBJ2-5; TRBD2 matches 8 bases. Germline loops: CDR1 ENHRY, CDR2 SYGVKD. The CDR3 totals 13 residues. The V gene end was trimmed by 10 bases and the J gene end by 5 bases; junction bases not matched to a gene: 9. The DNA for the CDR3 is TGTGCCACCACGGGAGGGCTGGGCGAGACCCAGTACTTC. This sequence encodes CATTGGLGETQYF.

The CDR3 nucleotides read TGTGCCAGCAGTGATTGGCAGATGAACACTGAAGCTTTCTTT. It specifies CASSDWQMNTEAFF. The V gene is TRBV25-1, the J gene TRBJ1-1; D gene unclear. CDR1 is MGHDK, CDR2 SYGVNS, per germline. Trimming took 3 bases from V and 0 from J, leaving 8 bases between them. The CDR3 sequence is 14 residues long.

This chain connects TRBV5-1 to TRBJ1-4; 9 nucleotides agree with TRBD1. The germline V gene has CDR1 SGHRS and CDR2 YFSETQ. With V trimmed by 4 bases and J by 10 bases, 8 bases remained unmatched. The CDR3 is 14 residues long. CDR3 in amino acids: CASSQTGGEGKLFF. The CDR3 DNA follows: TGCGCCAGCAGCCAGACAGGGGGAGAGGGAAAACTGTTTTTT.

The V gene is TRBV7-3, the J gene TRBJ2-1; a possible D gene is TRBD2 (6 bases). CDR3 length equals 15 residues. CDR1 SGHTA and CDR2 FQGTGA come from the germline V gene. The germline V and J ends were trimmed by 5 bases and 3 bases, with 14 bases remaining between them. For the CDR3, the DNA is TGTGCCAGCAGCACCGCACTAGCCGGCTACAATGAGCAGTTCTTC. It is translated as CASSTALAGYNEQFF.

V is TRBV5-1 and J is TRBJ1-2; D gene ambiguous. Germline V gives CDR1 SGHRS, CDR2 YFSETQ. V was cut by 0 bases and J by 7 bases, with 19 bases left in between. The CDR3 runs to 16 residues. This chain's CDR3 is CASSLVKEKGTAGYTF. Written as DNA, the CDR3 is TGCGCCAGCAGCTTGGTCAAGGAAAAGGGAACGGCTGGCTACACCTTC.

The chain is built from TRBV6-5 and TRBJ2-5, with 8 bases fitting TRBD2. J gave up 4 bases and V 2 bases, and 6 bases lay outside the gene matches. This CDR3 region has 15 residues. Per the germline V gene, CDR1 is MNHEY and CDR2 is SVGAGI. The CDR3 nucleotides read TGTGCCAGCAGTTACCGGGGGGGTTCGGGAGAGACCCAGTACTTC. It codes for CASSYRGGSGETQYF.

Details on this clone: The same CDR3 also results from other DNA sequences found in this sample. The V gene is TRBV5-6, the J gene TRBJ1-5; TRBD1 agrees at 8 bases. This CDR3 region has 14 residues. V shed 1 base and J 6 bases; nucleotides not matched to a gene: 3. Per germline, CDR1 SGHDT and CDR2 YYEEEE. CDR3 region: CASSLYRGGQPQHF. CDR3 nucleotides: TGTGCCAGCAGCTTGTACAGGGGGGGTCAGCCCCAGCATTTT.

This rearrangement joins TRBV27 to TRBJ2-2; 10 bases match TRBD2. The V gene end was trimmed by 8 bases and the J gene end by 4 bases; junction bases not matched to a gene: 10. The V gene's germline CDR1 is MNHEY and CDR2 SMNVEV (reference sequence). The CDR3 runs 16 residues. The CDR3 nucleotides are TGTGCCAGCCGTCGGCTAGCGGGAGATAGCACCGGGGAGCTGTTTTTT. As protein: CASRRLAGDSTGELFF.

About this clone: This same CDR3 is encoded by further DNA sequences in the sample. The chain combines TRBV5-1 with TRBJ2-3; 8 nucleotides agree with TRBD2. Germline CDR1 is SGHRS and CDR2 is YFSETQ. The CDR3 sequence is 15 residues long. V was clipped by 0 bases and J by 2 bases; unmatched bases: 2. The CDR3 region has the DNA TGCGCCAGCAGCTTGGGAGCGGGGGACACAGATACGCAGTATTTT. Translated, it gives CASSLGAGDTDTQYF.

V usage is TRBV19 and J usage is TRBJ1-2, with TRBD1 identical over 7 bases. The CDR3 length is 15 residues. J lost 7 bases, V lost 5 bases, and 13 bases had no gene match. The germline CDR1 and CDR2 sequences are LNHDA and SQIVND (reference sequence). Here the CDR3 reads CASSADRAKTGGYTF. CDR3 DNA sequence: TGTGCCAGTAGTGCCGACAGGGCCAAGACGGGTGGCTACACCTTC. The full variable domain, in which reference TRBV19 and TRBJ1-2 provide the parts outside the CDR3, is DGGITQSPKYLFRKEGQNVTLSCEQNLNHDAMYWYRQDPGQGLRLIYYSQIVNDFQKGDIAEGYSVSREKKESFPLTVTSAQKNPTAFYLCASSADRAKTGGYTFGSGTRLTVV.

Remarks on this clone: Other DNA sequences in this specimen translate into the identical CDR3. The chain links TRBV27 to TRBJ2-2; D gene uncertain. The CDR3 contains 12 residues. CDR1 is MNHEY and CDR2 is SMNVEV in the germline V gene (reference sequence). Trimming pared 3 bases from V and 6 bases from J, leaving 5 bases between. The CDR3 reads CASSFISGELFF. The CDR3 nucleotides read TGTGCCAGCAGTTTTATTTCCGGGGAGCTGTTTTTT.

DNA for the CDR3: TGTGCCAGCAGTACACAGGGAGCTAATGAAAAACTGTTTTTT. Protein: CASSTQGANEKLFF. V usage is TRBV6-6 and J usage is TRBJ1-4; D is possibly TRBD1 (6 bases). The germline V gene has CDR1 MNHNY and CDR2 SVGAGI (reference sequence). The CDR3 extends over 14 amino acids. Trimming took 5 bases from V and 3 from J, leaving 10 bases between them.

The table lists this clone with a count of one. V usage is TRBV4-1 and J usage is TRBJ1-3, with a tentative D call TRBD1 (5 bases). CDR3 size: 15 residues. Trimming stripped 4 bases from V and 4 bases from J, with 14 bases between. The germline CDR1 and CDR2 sequences are MGHRA and YSYEKL. CDR3 nucleotide sequence: TGCGCCAGCAGCCCCCCCGGGACCGTCGGAAACACCATATATTTT. It encodes CASSPPGTVGNTIYF.

As DNA, the CDR3 is TGTGCCAGCAGCCCAACCGGGGCAGGGGGCAACCGGGAGCTGTTTTTT. It codes for CASSPTGAGGNRELFF. This chain links TRBV9 with TRBJ2-2; the match to TRBD1 covers 8 bases. The CDR3 is 16 residues long. Germline CDR1 is SGDLS and CDR2 is YYNGEE. V shed 4 bases and J 9 bases; nucleotides not matched to a gene: 14.

This sequence joins TRBV28 and TRBJ2-7; TRBD2 matches 14 bases. This CDR3 region has 18 residues. V was pared by 6 bases and J by 3 bases, with 13 bases of the junction left unmatched. The germline CDR1 and CDR2 sequences are MDHEN and SYDVKM. DNA of the CDR3: TGTGCCAGCAGCGTAGGACTAGCGGGAGGTGGGATCAACTACGAGCAGTACTTC. As protein: CASSVGLAGGGINYEQYF.

The chain links TRBV30 to TRBJ2-2; D might be TRBD2 (5 bases). Trimming cost V 3 bases and J 1 base, with 12 bases left between them. The CDR3 is 15 residues long. The germline CDR1 and CDR2 sequences are GTSNPN and SVGIG (reference sequence). The DNA of the CDR3 is TGTGCCTGGAGGGTCCCACTAGGGAACACCGGGGAGCTGTTTTTT. This encodes CAWRVPLGNTGELFF.

The chain couples TRBV6-5 to TRBJ1-1; D is unclear. This CDR3 has 13 residues. The germline V gene has CDR1 MNHEY and CDR2 SVGAGI. Trimming took off 5 bases at V and 5 bases at J, with 12 bases between the two ends. In nucleotides, the CDR3 is TGTGCCAGCAGTCGATCGGCCTCTACTGAAGCTTTCTTT. It is translated as CASSRSASTEAFF.

The chain is built from TRBV7-2 and TRBJ2-5; tentative D call: TRBD2 (5 bases). Germline CDR1 reads SGHTA; CDR2 reads FQGNSA. The CDR3 consists of 14 residues. V was clipped by 5 bases and J by 2 bases, with 12 bases between them. DNA for the CDR3: TGTGCCAGCAGCCCGCGGCGGACTCAAGAGACCCAGTACTTC. As protein: CASSPRRTQETQYF.

The chain uses TRBV4-2 and TRBJ2-5, with D maybe TRBD1 (5 bases). The CDR3 consists of 16 residues. CDR1 and CDR2 from the germline V gene are LGHNA and YNFKEQ. V gave up 0 bases and J gave up 1 base, with 12 bases separating them. The CDR3: CASSQDPPGPQETQYF. CDR3 in DNA: TGTGCCAGCAGCCAAGATCCTCCAGGGCCCCAAGAGACCCAGTACTTC.

For the CDR3, the DNA is TGCGCCAGCAACCTTCACGCAGGTTCTAGCACAGATACGCAGTATTTT. Protein product: CASNLHAGSSTDTQYF. The chain links TRBV5-1 to TRBJ2-3; D remains ambiguous. With 6 bases removed from V and 0 bases from J, the gap between germline ends came to 17 bases. In germline, CDR1 is SGHRS, CDR2 YFSETQ. The CDR3 length is 16 residues.

The chain employs TRBV4-3 and TRBJ2-3, with D perhaps matching TRBD2 (5 bases). Germline CDR1 LGHNA, CDR2 YSLEER. There are 13 residues in the CDR3. The germline V and J ends were trimmed by 7 bases and 1 base, with 9 bases remaining between them. The CDR3, as DNA: TGCGCCAGCACCGGGGTGGGCACAGATACGCAGTATTTT. The encoded protein is CASTGVGTDTQYF.